This TCR beta chain was identified during a study of control samples from healthy donors and cancer patients. The CDR3 is 13 amino acids. Per germline, CDR1 GTSNPN and CDR2 SVGIG (reference sequence). Trimming removed 4 bases from V and 0 bases from J, with 7 bases in between. Profiled with immunoSEQ multiplex PCR; TCRdb holds only in-frame clones, not every one. The profile shows 80,000 or so clones, 90% to 95% of them singletons. Specimen: blood. V usage is TRBV30 and J usage is TRBJ1-5, with D unresolved. This receptor was obtained from a woman in her thirties or forties in good health. The CDR3 bases are TGTGCCTGGACCGGGAATAGCAATCAGCCCCAGCATTTT. Its translation: CAWTGNSNQPQHF.